These T cell receptor beta chains were read from a single sample in a study of T cell responses to AZD1222 COVID-19 vaccine. Sequencing used immunoSEQ multiplex PCR; TCRdb keeps in-frame clones, though not all of them. Here the sample spans roughly 120,000 clones, approximately 86% being singletons. This sample comprised peripheral blood, obtained 28 days after the second AZD1222 dose. The receptors stem from an adult who received the AZD1222 COVID-19 vaccine. The CDR3 runs from the conserved cysteine through the conserved F or W. The order of the fields is D gene, CDR3 length, clone size, V gene, J gene, CDR3 DNA, CDR3 protein. A D gene is named only where the DNA matches it firmly. Rows give clone size only sometimes, using once, few, many, or a class for an expanded clone.

-,15,-,TRBV6-1,TRBJ1-1,TGTGCCAGCAGTGAACTGGGAGGGTTGATCACTGAAGCTTTCTTT,CASSELGGLITEAFF
TRBD1,16,-,TRBV19,TRBJ1-2,TGTGCCAGTAGTCCGGACAGGCCCCTGGAGCTAGATGGCTACACCTTC,CASSPDRPLELDGYTF
TRBD2,17,-,TRBV7-8,TRBJ2-1,TGTGCCAGCAGCTTAGCCCCTTGGGAGCGGGGGTACAATGAGCAGTTCTTC,CASSLAPWERGYNEQFF
-,15,-,TRBV5-4,TRBJ2-7,TGTGCCAGCAGCTTGACCGGGGCGAGCTCCTACGAGCAGTACTTC,CASSLTGASSYEQYF
-,12,-,TRBV7-2,TRBJ2-3,TGTGCCAGCAGCCTGGCAAAGGATACGCAGTATTTT,CASSLAKDTQYF
-,13,few,TRBV29-1,TRBJ2-5,TGCAGCGCTGGGGGGGGCTCACAAGAGACCCAGTACTTC,CSAGGGSQETQYF
TRBD1,15,once,TRBV19,TRBJ2-1,TGTGCCAGTAAAGCCGCAGGGACAGGGATCAATGAGCAGTTCTTC,CASKAAGTGINEQFF
-,11,-,TRBV29-1,TRBJ1-1,TGCAGCGTTCGGGAAAACACTGAAGCTTTCTTT,CSVRENTEAFF
-,12,-,TRBV7-9,TRBJ1-4,TGTGCCAGCTCCCAGGGGTGGGAAAAACTGTTTTTT,CASSQGWEKLFF
-,14,-,TRBV6-2/TRBV6-3,TRBJ2-5,TGTGCCAGCAGTTACGGGGGGGCAGGGGAGACCCAGTACTTC,CASSYGGAGETQYF
-,15,once,TRBV13,TRBJ1-1,TGTGCCAGCAGCTCGACAGAGGACATGAACACTGAAGCTTTCTTT,CASSSTEDMNTEAFF
-,14,-,TRBV4-3,TRBJ1-2,TGCGCCAGCAGCCAAGCGAGGGATCTCTATGGCTACACCTTC,CASSQARDLYGYTF
TRBD1,15,-,TRBV19,TRBJ1-2,TGTGCCAGTAGGAATCCGGGACAGACTAACTATGGCTACACCTTC,CASRNPGQTNYGYTF
-,16,-,TRBV2,TRBJ1-3,TGTGCCAGCAGTGAAGCGCCCTACACCAGAGGAAACACCATATATTTT,CASSEAPYTRGNTIYF
-,13,-,TRBV5-6,TRBJ2-7,TGTGCCAGCAGCTGGATACGGGGATACGAGCAGTACTTC,CASSWIRGYEQYF
TRBD1,14,-,TRBV5-4,TRBJ1-1,TGTGCCAGCAGCACTTATAACAGGGGTGCTGAAGCTTTCTTT,CASSTYNRGAEAFF
-,15,-,TRBV27,TRBJ2-1,TGTGCCAGCAGTTTTCTGGCGGGCAATTACAATGAGCAGTTCTTC,CASSFLAGNYNEQFF
-,14,-,TRBV21-1,TRBJ2-1,TGTGCCAGCAGGAAAAGGTCCCCCTACAATGAGCAGTTCTTC,CASRKRSPYNEQFF
-,15,-,TRBV9,TRBJ1-2,TGTGCCAGCAGCGTAGACCCAGGCGTGGGCTATGGCTACACCTTC,CASSVDPGVGYGYTF
-,15,-,TRBV28,TRBJ1-3,TGTGCCAGCAGTTTAACCGGGTCTCTCGGGGACACCATATATTTT,CASSLTGSLGDTIYF
-,14,-,TRBV27,TRBJ1-2,TGTGCCAGCAGGGTAGGGGGGAACTCTCAGGGCTACACCTTC,CASRVGGNSQGYTF
TRBD1,15,-,TRBV6-5,TRBJ2-1,TGTGCCAGCAGTTACAGGGGACAGGGTCTGAATGAGCAGTTCTTC,CASSYRGQGLNEQFF
TRBD1,17,-,TRBV9,TRBJ1-1,TGTGCCAGCAGCGTTCCGGGACAGGGGGCAGGGAGCACTGAAGCTTTCTTT,CASSVPGQGAGSTEAFF
-,13,-,TRBV10-1,TRBJ1-1,TGCGCCAGCAGTGCGGCCCTGGACACTGAAGCTTTCTTT,CASSAALDTEAFF
-,14,few,TRBV7-3,TRBJ1-3,TGTGCCAGCAGCCCAGCGGGGGTTGGAAACACCATATATTTT,CASSPAGVGNTIYF
-,13,-,TRBV10-3,TRBJ2-7,TGTGCCATCAGTGAAGAGTCCTACTACGAGCAGTACTTC,CAISEESYYEQYF
-,13,-,TRBV30,TRBJ1-1,TGTGCCTGGAGTGGGGGCGGGAACACTGAAGCTTTCTTT,CAWSGGGNTEAFF
-,14,-,TRBV13,TRBJ1-1,TGTGCCAGCAGCCGGGTCACCATGAACACTGAAGCTTTCTTT,CASSRVTMNTEAFF
-,15,-,TRBV5-1,TRBJ2-1,TGCGCCAGCAGCGGGACAAACCGACAGCCTGGGGAGCAGTTCTTC,CASSGTNRQPGEQFF
TRBD1,13,-,TRBV7-9,TRBJ1-2,TGTGCCAGCAGCCGGGACAGCGAAAATGGCTACACCTTC,CASSRDSENGYTF
TRBD2,15,-,TRBV18,TRBJ2-1,TGTGCCAGCTCACCCTCTAGCGGGAACTACAATGAGCAGTTCTTC,CASSPSSGNYNEQFF
-,13,-,TRBV19,TRBJ1-1,TGTGCCAGTAGTATAATGATGAACACTGAAGCTTTCTTT,CASSIMMNTEAFF
TRBD2,15,-,TRBV3-1/TRBV3-2,TRBJ2-1,TGTGCCAGCAGCCGCTCCGGACTAGCGGGGAATGAGCAGTTCTTC,CASSRSGLAGNEQFF
-,15,-,TRBV25-1,TRBJ2-1,TGTGCCAGCAGTGATAGGAATGCGGCACACAATGAGCAGTTCTTC,CASSDRNAAHNEQFF
-,13,-,TRBV4-1,TRBJ1-1,TGCGCCAGCAGCCAACAGGGTAGCACTGAAGCTTTCTTT,CASSQQGSTEAFF
-,14,-,TRBV19,TRBJ2-5,TGTGCCAGTAGTATAGTGGGAAGAAAAGAGACCCAGTACTTC,CASSIVGRKETQYF
TRBD2,18,-,TRBV24-1,TRBJ2-5,TGTGCCACCAGTGATTTGCAGGGGACTAGCGGCTCCCAAGAGACCCAGTACTTC,CATSDLQGTSGSQETQYF
-,11,-,TRBV20-1,TRBJ2-7,TGCAGTGCTAGAGGGGGTCTAGGGCAGTACTTC,CSARGGLGQYF
-,13,-,TRBV12-3/TRBV12-4,TRBJ1-1,TGTGCCAGCAGTTTAGTGGGGAACACTGAAGCTTTCTTT,CASSLVGNTEAFF
-,14,-,TRBV28,TRBJ1-4,TGTGCCAGCAGTTTCAGGGGAAGTAATGAAAAACTGTTTTTT,CASSFRGSNEKLFF
TRBD1,14,few,TRBV6-6,TRBJ1-4,TGTGCCAGCAGTTTATCGACAGGGAGTGAAAAACTGTTTTTT,CASSLSTGSEKLFF
TRBD1,18,-,TRBV4-1,TRBJ2-7,TGCGCCAGCAGCCACGGAGCCACGGGACAGAGGAGCTCCTACGAGCAGTACTTC,CASSHGATGQRSSYEQYF
-,15,-,TRBV10-3,TRBJ2-7,TGTGCCATCAGCACCGGGACTCACAGCTCCTACGAGCAGTACTTC,CAISTGTHSSYEQYF
-,15,-,TRBV6-6,TRBJ1-2,TGTGCCAGCACCGAACTCGGACAGATTGACTATGGCTACACCTTC,CASTELGQIDYGYTF
-,14,-,TRBV30,TRBJ2-1,TGTGCCTGGAGTCCTCCTCGGGGGCTCAATGAGCAGTTCTTC,CAWSPPRGLNEQFF
-,14,-,TRBV3-1/TRBV3-2,TRBJ1-2,TGTGCCAGCAGCCAAGGGGGGGAGGTGAATGGCTACACCTTC,CASSQGGEVNGYTF
TRBD1,15,once,TRBV7-3,TRBJ2-7,TGTGCCAGCAGCCTTACGGGACAGGGGAGGATCGAGCAGTACTTC,CASSLTGQGRIEQYF
TRBD1,16,-,TRBV10-2,TRBJ2-7,TGCGCCAGCAGTGGGCTTGGACAGGGAAGCTCCTACGAGCAGTACTTC,CASSGLGQGSSYEQYF
-,16,-,TRBV11-3,TRBJ2-7,TGTGCCAGCAGCCGGGGTGGGGCAGTCGAAGTCCACGAGCAGTACTTC,CASSRGGAVEVHEQYF
-,17,-,TRBV24-1,TRBJ2-3,TGTGCCACCAGCCCCTTAAGGGCGGGTAATAGCACAGATACGCAGTATTTT,CATSPLRAGNSTDTQYF
TRBD2,15,-,TRBV18,TRBJ2-5,TGTGCCAGCTCACCACCGATGGCGGGGGGAGAGACCCAGTACTTC,CASSPPMAGGETQYF
TRBD1,15,-,TRBV30,TRBJ2-4,TGTGCCTGGAGTACGGGACAGGGGGCTTCGAACATTCAGTACTTC,CAWSTGQGASNIQYF
-,11,-,TRBV7-9,TRBJ1-1,TGTGCCAGCAGCGCAACCCTTGAAGCTTTCTTT,CASSATLEAFF